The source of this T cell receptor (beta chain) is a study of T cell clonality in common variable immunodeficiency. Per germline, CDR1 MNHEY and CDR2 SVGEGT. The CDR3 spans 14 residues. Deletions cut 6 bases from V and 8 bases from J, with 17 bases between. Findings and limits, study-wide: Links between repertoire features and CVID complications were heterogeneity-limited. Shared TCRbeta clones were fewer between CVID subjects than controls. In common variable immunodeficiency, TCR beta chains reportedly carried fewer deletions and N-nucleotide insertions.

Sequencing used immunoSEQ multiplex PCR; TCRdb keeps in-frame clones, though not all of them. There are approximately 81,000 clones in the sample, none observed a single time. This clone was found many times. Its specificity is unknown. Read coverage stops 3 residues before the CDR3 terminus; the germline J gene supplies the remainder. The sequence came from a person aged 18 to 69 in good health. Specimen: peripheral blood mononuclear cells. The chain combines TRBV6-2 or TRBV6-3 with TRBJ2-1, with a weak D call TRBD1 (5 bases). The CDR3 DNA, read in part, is TGTGCCAGCAGGCCAACCCCTCTAGGGGATGAG. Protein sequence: CASRPTPLGDE. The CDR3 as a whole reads CASRPTPLGDEQFF.